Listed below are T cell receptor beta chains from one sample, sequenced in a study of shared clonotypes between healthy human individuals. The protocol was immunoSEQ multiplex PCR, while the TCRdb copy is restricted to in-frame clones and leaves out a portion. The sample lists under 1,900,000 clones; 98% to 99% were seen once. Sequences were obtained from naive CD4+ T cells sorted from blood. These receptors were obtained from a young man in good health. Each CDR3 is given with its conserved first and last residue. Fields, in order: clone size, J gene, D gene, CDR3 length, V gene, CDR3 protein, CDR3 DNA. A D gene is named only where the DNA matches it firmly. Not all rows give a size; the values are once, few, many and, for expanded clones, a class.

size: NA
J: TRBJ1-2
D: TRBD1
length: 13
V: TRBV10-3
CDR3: CAMGQGGDYGYTF
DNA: TGTGCCATGGGACAGGGAGGGGACTATGGCTACACCTTC

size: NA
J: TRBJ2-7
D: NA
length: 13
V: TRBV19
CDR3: CASSGGTSYEQYF
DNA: TGTGCCAGTAGTGGAGGGACCTCCTACGAGCAGTACTTC

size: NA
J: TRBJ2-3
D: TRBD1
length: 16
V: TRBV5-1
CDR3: CASSLAGTAFTDTQYF
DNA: TGCGCCAGCAGCTTGGCCGGGACAGCTTTCACAGATACGCAGTATTTT

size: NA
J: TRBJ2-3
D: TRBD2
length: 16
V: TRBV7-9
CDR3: CASSLAGLVLADTQYF
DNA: TGTGCCAGCAGCTTAGCGGGACTAGTCCTTGCAGATACGCAGTATTTT

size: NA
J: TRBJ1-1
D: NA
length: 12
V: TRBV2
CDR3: CASRPEPTEAFF
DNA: TGTGCCAGCAGACCGGAACCTACTGAAGCTTTCTTT

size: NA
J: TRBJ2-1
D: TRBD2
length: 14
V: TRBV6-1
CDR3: CASRELAGRFEQFF
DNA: TGTGCCAGCAGGGAACTAGCGGGTCGGTTTGAGCAGTTCTTC

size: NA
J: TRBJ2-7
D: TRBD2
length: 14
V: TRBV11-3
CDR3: CASSLDGSGGEQYF
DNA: TGTGCCAGCAGCTTAGATGGCAGCGGGGGCGAGCAGTACTTC

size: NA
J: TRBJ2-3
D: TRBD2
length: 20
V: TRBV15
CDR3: CATSRDRQRLAGGSTDTQYF
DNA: TGTGCCACCAGCAGAGATCGACAGAGACTAGCGGGAGGGAGCACAGATACGCAGTATTTT

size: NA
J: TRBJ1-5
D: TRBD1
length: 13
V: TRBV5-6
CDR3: CASSYDRDQPQHF
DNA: TGTGCCAGCAGCTATGACAGGGACCAGCCCCAGCATTTT

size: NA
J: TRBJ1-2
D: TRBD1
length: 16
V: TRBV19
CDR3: CASSGTGTAQSYGYTF
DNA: TGTGCCAGTAGTGGGACCGGGACAGCACAAAGTTATGGCTACACCTTC

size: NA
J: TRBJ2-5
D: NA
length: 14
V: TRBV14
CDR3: CASSQVTGKETQYF
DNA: TGTGCCAGCAGCCAAGTGACAGGAAAAGAGACCCAGTACTTC

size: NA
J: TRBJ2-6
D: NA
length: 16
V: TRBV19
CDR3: CATQTQSISGANVLTF
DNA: TGTGCCACGCAGACCCAATCTATCTCTGGGGCCAACGTCCTGACTTTC

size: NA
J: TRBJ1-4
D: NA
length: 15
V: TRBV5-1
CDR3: CASSPRTATNEKLFF
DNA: TGCGCCAGCAGCCCCCGGACAGCCACTAATGAAAAACTGTTTTTT

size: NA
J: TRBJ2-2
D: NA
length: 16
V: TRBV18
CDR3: CASSPRTHEGTGELFF
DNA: TGTGCCAGCTCACCACGGACACATGAGGGCACCGGGGAGCTGTTTTTT

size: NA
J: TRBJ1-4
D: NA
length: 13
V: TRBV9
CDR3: CASSEGEGEKLFF
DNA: TGTGCCAGCAGCGAAGGTGAGGGTGAAAAACTGTTTTTT

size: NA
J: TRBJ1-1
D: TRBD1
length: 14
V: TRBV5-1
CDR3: CASSWNTGGTEAFF
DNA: TGCGCCAGCAGCTGGAACACAGGGGGCACTGAAGCTTTCTTT

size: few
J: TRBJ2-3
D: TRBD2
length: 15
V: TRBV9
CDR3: CASSVNAGATDTQYF
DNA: TGTGCCAGCAGCGTAAATGCGGGAGCAACAGATACGCAGTATTTT

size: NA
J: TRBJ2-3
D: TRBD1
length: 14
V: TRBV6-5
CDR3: CASSSGQGTDTQYF
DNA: TGTGCCAGCAGTTCCGGACAGGGGACAGATACGCAGTATTTT

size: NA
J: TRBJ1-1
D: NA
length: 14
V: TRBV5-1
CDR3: CASSLGRGYAEAFF
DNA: TGCGCCAGCAGCTTGGGCAGGGGCTACGCTGAAGCTTTCTTT

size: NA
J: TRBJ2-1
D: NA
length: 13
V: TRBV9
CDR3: CASSVVTQYEQFF
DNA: TGTGCCAGCAGCGTAGTGACCCAGTATGAGCAGTTCTTC

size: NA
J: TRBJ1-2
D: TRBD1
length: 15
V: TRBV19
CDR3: CASSVTGQMNYGYTF
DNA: TGTGCCAGTAGTGTGACGGGACAGATGAACTATGGCTACACCTTC

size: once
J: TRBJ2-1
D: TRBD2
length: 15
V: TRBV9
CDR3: CASSVSSGRANEQFF
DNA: TGTGCCAGCAGCGTATCTAGCGGGAGGGCCAATGAGCAGTTCTTC

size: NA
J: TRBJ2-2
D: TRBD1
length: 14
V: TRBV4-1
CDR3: CASSRLGQRLELFF
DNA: TGCGCCAGCAGCCGGCTGGGACAGCGTTTGGAGCTGTTTTTT

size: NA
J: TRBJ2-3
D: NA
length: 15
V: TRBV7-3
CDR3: CASSLSQGRTDTQYF
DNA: TGTGCCAGCAGCTTAAGTCAGGGTAGGACAGATACGCAGTATTTT

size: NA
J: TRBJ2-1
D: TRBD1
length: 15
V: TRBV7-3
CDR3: CASSLTDRRGNEQFF
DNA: TGTGCCAGCAGCTTAACGGACAGGAGAGGCAATGAGCAGTTCTTC

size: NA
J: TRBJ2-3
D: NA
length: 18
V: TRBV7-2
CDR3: CASSSIPSTGLLKGTQYF
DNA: TGTGCCAGCAGCTCCATCCCATCAACCGGACTCCTAAAGGGGACGCAGTATTTT

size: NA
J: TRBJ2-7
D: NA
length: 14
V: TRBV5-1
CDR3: CASSLIGQTYEQYF
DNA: TGCGCCAGCAGCTTGATAGGACAGACCTACGAGCAGTACTTC

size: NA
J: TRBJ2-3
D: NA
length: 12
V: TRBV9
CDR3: CASSGSTDTQYF
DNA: TGTGCCAGCAGCGGTAGCACAGATACGCAGTATTTT

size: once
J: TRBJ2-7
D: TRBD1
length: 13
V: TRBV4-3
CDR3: CASSRDRYYEQYF
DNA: TGCGCCAGCAGCCGGGACAGGTACTACGAGCAGTACTTC

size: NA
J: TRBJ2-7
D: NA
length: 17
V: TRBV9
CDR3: CASSVGPSERGYHEQYF
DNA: TGTGCCAGCAGCGTAGGACCCTCCGAAAGGGGTTACCACGAGCAGTACTTC

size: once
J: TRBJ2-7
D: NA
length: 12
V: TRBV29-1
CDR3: CSVRVGAYEQYF
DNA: TGCAGCGTTCGGGTCGGAGCCTACGAGCAGTACTTC

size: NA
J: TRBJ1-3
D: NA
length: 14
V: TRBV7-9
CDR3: CASSRQGSGNTIYF
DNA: TGTGCCAGCAGCCGCCAGGGATCTGGAAACACCATATATTTT

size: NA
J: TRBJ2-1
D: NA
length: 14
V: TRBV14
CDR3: CASSQGGYGRGKFF
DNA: TGTGCCAGCAGCCAAGGGGGGTACGGGAGAGGGAAGTTCTTC

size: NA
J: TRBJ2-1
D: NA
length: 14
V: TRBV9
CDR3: CASSVSAASNEQFF
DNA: TGTGCCAGCAGCGTAAGCGCGGCTTCCAATGAGCAGTTCTTC

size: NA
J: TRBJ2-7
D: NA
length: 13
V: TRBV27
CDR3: CASSSYRWGVQYF
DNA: TGTGCCAGCAGTTCCTACAGGTGGGGAGTGCAGTACTTC

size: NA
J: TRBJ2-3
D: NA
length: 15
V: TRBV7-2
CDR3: CASSSRPGGLDTQYF
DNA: TGTGCCAGCAGCTCACGACCCGGGGGATTAGATACGCAGTATTTT

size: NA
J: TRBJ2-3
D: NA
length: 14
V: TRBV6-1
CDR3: CASSVQGLTDTQYF
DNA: TGTGCCAGCAGTGTTCAGGGTCTCACAGATACGCAGTATTTT